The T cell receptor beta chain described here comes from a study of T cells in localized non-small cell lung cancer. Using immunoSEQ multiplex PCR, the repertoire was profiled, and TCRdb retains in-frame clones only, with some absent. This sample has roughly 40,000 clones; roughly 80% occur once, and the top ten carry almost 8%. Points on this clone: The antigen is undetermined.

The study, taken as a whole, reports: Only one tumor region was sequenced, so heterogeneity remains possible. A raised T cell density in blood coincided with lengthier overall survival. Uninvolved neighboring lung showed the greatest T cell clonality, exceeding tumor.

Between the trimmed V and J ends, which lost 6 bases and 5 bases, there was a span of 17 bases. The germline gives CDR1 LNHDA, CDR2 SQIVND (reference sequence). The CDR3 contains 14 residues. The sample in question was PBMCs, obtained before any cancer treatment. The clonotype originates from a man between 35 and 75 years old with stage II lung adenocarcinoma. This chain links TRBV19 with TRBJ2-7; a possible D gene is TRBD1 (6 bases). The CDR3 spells CASSVQGTGDEQYF. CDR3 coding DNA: TGTGCCAGTAGCGTACAGGGAACAGGCGACGAGCAGTACTTC.